One and the same sample provided the 19 T cell receptor beta chains below, sequenced in a study of blood T cell repertoires in COVID-19. Measured with immunoSEQ multiplex PCR; TCRdb has only the in-frame clones, and not every one. The table records under 200,000 clones, 90% of them present only once. Specimen: peripheral blood. The receptor source for this set is a man aged 45-60 years with acute or convalescent COVID-19.

The rearrangement links TRBV6-5 to TRBJ2-1, with unresolved D. The CDR3 is made up of 11 amino acids. The V end was cut by 6 bases, the J end by 3 bases, with 3 bases between. The germline V gene encodes CDR1 MNHEY and CDR2 SVGAGI. In DNA form, the CDR3 reads TGTGCCAGCAGCCGCTACAATGAGCAGTTCTTC. This codes for CASSRYNEQFF.

In its sample, this clone was seen once. This chain uses TRBV28 with TRBJ1-2; D unresolved. The length of the CDR3 is 18 residues. V was shortened by 5 bases and J by 4 bases, with 26 bases between the two germline ends. CDR1 and CDR2 (germline): MDHEN, SYDVKM. The CDR3 here is CASSPPQNKPLQSYGYTF. CDR3 sequence (DNA): TGTGCCAGCAGTCCACCACAGAATAAACCGTTGCAGTCCTATGGCTACACCTTC.

This chain links TRBV14 with TRBJ1-2; D gene ambiguous. Germline V gives CDR1 SGHDN, CDR2 FVKESK. The V end was cut by 2 bases, the J end by 4 bases, with 5 bases between. CDR3 length: 12 residues. The CDR3 nucleotides read TGTGCCAGCAGCCAACGCGGCTATGGCTACACCTTC. Translation gives CASSQRGYGYTF.

The V gene is TRBV9, the J gene TRBJ1-4; TRBD1 matches at 7 bases. The V gene's germline CDR1 is SGDLS and CDR2 YYNGEE. The CDR3 is 17 residues long. J was trimmed by 0 bases and V by 2 bases; bases with no gene match: 7. CDR3 protein: CASSVGQGVATNEKLFF. The CDR3 DNA follows: TGTGCCAGCAGCGTCGGCCAGGGGGTAGCAACTAATGAAAAACTGTTTTTT.

This clone was recorded a few times. CDR3 amino acids: CASSLAGGTTYEQYV. In DNA, the CDR3 is TGTGCCAGCAGCTTGGCGGGCGGGACTACCTACGAGCAGTACGTC. The gene calls are TRBV7-2 and TRBJ2-7; the match to TRBD2 covers 7 bases. The CDR3 is 15 residues long. The V segment lost 3 bases and the J segment 2 bases; nucleotides outside the gene matches: 7. Germline CDR1 reads SGHTA; CDR2 reads FQGNSA.

This clone was observed a single time. The chain employs TRBV30 and TRBJ2-3, with 9 bases matching TRBD2. The germline V gene encodes CDR1 GTSNPN and CDR2 SVGIG (reference sequence). The CDR3 consists of 13 residues. V gave up 4 bases and J gave up 12 bases; unmatched junction bases: 11. The DNA of the CDR3 is TGTGCCTGGATCGCGGGAGGGTCCTTAGATCAGTATTTT. Translating gives CAWIAGGSLDQYF.

This clone showed up just once. The CDR3 region is CASSYSSGGYTF. CDR3 sequence (DNA): TGTGCCAGCAGTTACTCATCGGGTGGCTACACCTTC. J is TRBJ1-2 and V is TRBV6-5, with D unresolved. The CDR3 spans 12 residues. Trimming took 0 bases from V and 7 from J, leaving 6 bases between them. Germline V gene lookup returns CDR1 MNHEY and CDR2 SVGAGI.

This chain joins TRBV28 and TRBJ1-5; a weak D match, TRBD1 (5 bases). Trimming pared 6 bases from V and 1 base from J, leaving 19 bases between. There are 17 residues in the CDR3. Germline V gene data show CDR1 as MDHEN and CDR2 as SYDVKM. Written as DNA, the CDR3 is TGTGCCAGCAGCAGTCAGGGTTTTGGCTTGAGCAATCAGCCCCAGCATTTT. This gives the protein CASSSQGFGLSNQPQHF.

The chain joins TRBV5-8 to TRBJ2-7; D is undetermined. There are 12 residues in the CDR3. V dropped 7 bases and J dropped 3 bases, with 11 bases sitting between them. The germline CDR1 and CDR2 sequences are SGHTS and YDEGEE. The CDR3 nucleotides are TGTGCCAGCCTACCGGTCGTCTACGAGCAGTACTTC. This translates into CASLPVVYEQYF.

A note on this clone: Its ends do not fully match the called genes, so a read error is possible. The chain links TRBV10-3 to TRBJ2-7; weak D call: TRBD2 (6 bases). CDR3 length: 14 amino acids. Looked up from germline, CDR1 is ENHRY and CDR2 is SYGVKD. In DNA form, the CDR3 reads TGTGCCATCAGTAAGTCCGGGACTGCCTACGAGCAGTACTTC. Amino acids: CAISKSGTAYEQYF.

The rearrangement links TRBV6-5 to TRBJ2-2; TRBD2 aligns across 9 bases. J gave up 7 bases and V 3 bases, and 3 bases lay outside the gene matches. CDR1 is MNHEY and CDR2 is SVGAGI in the germline V gene. The CDR3 runs to 14 residues. CDR3 in amino acids: CASSYSSGVGELFF. In nucleotides, the CDR3 is TGTGCCAGCAGTTATTCTAGCGGGGTCGGGGAGCTGTTTTTT.

V and J are TRBV4-3 and TRBJ2-1, with D maybe TRBD1 (6 bases). Germline CDR1 is LGHNA and CDR2 is YSLEER. V lost 1 base and J lost 10, with 14 bases in between. The CDR3 has 14 residues. The CDR3 protein is CASSQGRQVWEQFF. The CDR3 region has the DNA TGCGCCAGCAGCCAAGGACGACAGGTCTGGGAGCAGTTCTTC.

This clone has a handful of counts. This chain uses TRBV4-1 with TRBJ1-1, with D possibly matching TRBD1 (6 bases). Germline CDR1 and CDR2: MGHRA and YSYEKL. V was cut by 4 bases and J by 5 bases, with 17 bases left in between. This CDR3 spans 15 amino acids. CDR3 coding DNA: TGCGCCAGCAGCCCCGAGGGGGGGGCCTGGACTGAAGCTTTCTTT. Its translation: CASSPEGGAWTEAFF.

As for this clone: The sample contains more than one DNA sequence encoding this CDR3. The chain carries TRBV5-1 and TRBJ2-1; 7 bases agree with TRBD1. From germline, CDR1 is SGHRS and CDR2 YFSETQ. Germline trimming cut 0 bases from V and 6 bases from J; bases unmatched to any gene: 3. The CDR3 loop spans 14 amino acids. CDR3 coding DNA: TGCGCCAGCAGCTTGGGACAGGGTTTCAATGAGCAGTTCTTC. Translation gives CASSLGQGFNEQFF.

The chain combines TRBV18 with TRBJ1-1; 8 bases line up with TRBD1. From germline, CDR1 is KGHSH and CDR2 LQKENI. V dropped 2 bases and J dropped 1; count of bases not matched to a gene: 3. This CDR3 has 15 amino acids. CDR3 nucleotides: TGTGCCAGCTCACCAAGCACAGGGGGGAACACTGAAGCTTTCTTT. Protein sequence: CASSPSTGGNTEAFF.

The chain employs TRBV5-6 and TRBJ1-1, with 11 nucleotides matching TRBD1. The junction had 2 bases not matched to a gene; V was cut back by 2 bases and J by 5 bases. The germline V gene encodes CDR1 SGHDT and CDR2 YYEEEE. The CDR3 is 14 amino acids. The CDR3 DNA reads TGTGCCAGCAGCTTCGGGACAGGGGGGACTGAAGCTTTCTTT. Translating it yields CASSFGTGGTEAFF.

The V call is TRBV7-2, the J call TRBJ2-1; 10 nucleotides line up with TRBD2. This CDR3 is built from 16 residues. The junction had 7 bases not matched to a gene; V was cut back by 0 bases and J by 8 bases. The germline gives CDR1 SGHTA, CDR2 FQGNSA. This CDR3 is CASSLALSGGGYEQFF. CDR3 DNA sequence: TGTGCCAGCAGCTTAGCGCTGAGCGGGGGGGGTTATGAGCAGTTCTTC.

V is TRBV19 and J is TRBJ2-1, with D tentatively TRBD2 (6 bases). The germline V and J ends were trimmed by 5 bases and 6 bases, with 17 bases remaining between them. The germline gives CDR1 LNHDA, CDR2 SQIVND (reference sequence). The CDR3 loop spans 15 amino acids. The CDR3 sequence: CASSHRDLISNEQFF. In DNA form, the CDR3 reads TGTGCCAGTAGTCACCGGGACTTAATATCCAATGAGCAGTTCTTC.

The chain joins TRBV7-2 to TRBJ1-4; maybe TRBD1 (6 bases). The V gene's germline CDR1 is SGHTA and CDR2 FQGNSA. This CDR3 contains 14 residues. V gave up 5 bases and J gave up 8 bases, with 15 bases separating them. The CDR3 DNA reads as TGTGCCAGCAGCCCGCAGACAGGCAGGGAAAAACTGTTTTTT. Amino acid sequence: CASSPQTGREKLFF. The full variable domain, rest sourced from reference TRBV7-2 and TRBJ1-4, is GAGVSQSPSNKVTEKGKDVELRCDPISGHTALYWYRQSLGQGLEFLIYFQGNSAPDKSGLPSDRFSAERTGGSVSTLTIQRTQQEDSAVYLCASSPQTGREKLFFGSGTQLSVL.